The 17 T cell receptor beta chains presented below share a single source sample, sequenced in a study of OX40 agonist ivuxolimab in advanced cancers. Sequenced by immunoSEQ multiplex PCR; TCRdb stores in-frame clones only, minus some. The sample has more than 65,000 clones; approximately 90% are singletons. Sequenced here: CD4+ or CD8+ T cells sorted from blood, sampled in a trial of the OX40 agonist ivuxolimab. These receptors came from an adult with an advanced solid tumor such as melanoma, head and neck, liver or kidney cancer.

The V gene is TRBV5-1, the J gene TRBJ2-3; 10 positions match TRBD2. The CDR3 has 17 amino acids. CDR1 is SGHRS and CDR2 is YFSETQ in the germline V gene. V trimming: 0 bases; J trimming: 2 bases; junction bases outside the gene matches: 6. CDR3 coding DNA: TGCGCCAGCAGCTTGGAACTAGCGGGGACTTTCACAGATACGCAGTATTTT. Protein: CASSLELAGTFTDTQYF.

This rearrangement joins TRBV7-9 to TRBJ2-1; 11 bases line up with TRBD2. The V gene end was trimmed by 5 bases and the J gene end by 6 bases; junction bases not matched to a gene: 6. The CDR3 sequence is 15 residues long. Germline V gene sequence: CDR1 SEHNR, CDR2 FQNEAQ (reference sequence). The CDR3: CASSPTSGRSNEQFF. CDR3 coding DNA: TGTGCCAGCAGCCCAACTAGCGGGAGAAGCAATGAGCAGTTCTTC.

The J gene is TRBJ2-7, the V gene TRBV6-6; 8 bases are a match to TRBD2. The V segment lost 8 bases and the J segment 5 bases; nucleotides outside the gene matches: 14. Per the germline V gene, CDR1 is MNHNY and CDR2 is SVGAGI (reference sequence). This CDR3 comprises 15 residues. As DNA, the CDR3 is TGTGCCAGCTCCAGCGTACCGGGGGGGGCCAACGAGCAGTACTTC. The encoded protein is CASSSVPGGANEQYF.

The CDR3 is CASSFFRDSPLHF. The DNA for the CDR3 is TGTGCCAGCAGTTTCTTCAGGGATTCACCCCTCCACTTT. This chain uses TRBV28 with TRBJ1-6; D is possibly TRBD1 (5 bases). Trimming took 3 bases from V and 8 from J, leaving 8 bases between them. The CDR3 is 13 amino acids. Germline CDR1 is MDHEN and CDR2 is SYDVKM.

CDR3 amino acids: CASSPTGDNYGYTF. CDR3 sequence (DNA): TGCGCCAGCAGCCCGACAGGGGACAACTATGGCTACACCTTC. This sequence joins TRBV5-1 and TRBJ1-2; 8 positions match TRBD1. V lost 4 bases to trimming and J lost 2 bases; unmatched junction nucleotides: 4. The V gene's germline CDR1 is SGHRS and CDR2 YFSETQ. The CDR3 is made up of 14 amino acids.

This chain joins TRBV5-1 and TRBJ1-2; a weak D match, TRBD1 (5 bases). Germline V gene lookup returns CDR1 SGHRS and CDR2 YFSETQ. With 4 bases removed from V and 2 bases from J, the gap between germline ends came to 9 bases. This CDR3 contains 13 residues. The CDR3 sequence is CASSPTGNYGYTF. Written as DNA, the CDR3 is TGCGCCAGCAGCCCAACAGGAAACTATGGCTACACCTTC.

This chain joins TRBV27 and TRBJ2-7; TRBD1 matches at 7 bases. The junction had 17 bases not matched to a gene; V was cut back by 6 bases and J by 9 bases. Germline lookup yields CDR1 MNHEY and CDR2 SMNVEV (reference sequence). This CDR3 region has 15 residues. The CDR3 sequence: CASSRGQDSFGMQYF. Here the CDR3 DNA reads TGTGCCAGCAGCCGAGGACAGGATAGTTTCGGTATGCAGTACTTC.

V gene TRBV18 combines with J gene TRBJ2-1; no reliable D call. The CDR3 loop spans 12 amino acids. V was trimmed by 5 bases and J by 9 bases, leaving 11 bases between them. Germline CDR1 and CDR2: KGHSH and LQKENI. Here the CDR3 DNA reads TGTGCCAGCTCAGGTGGGAATACTGAGCAGTTCTTC. Residues: CASSGGNTEQFF.

The table lists this clone with a count of one. In nucleotides, the CDR3 is TGTGCCAGTAGTATTTTGAGAGCGGAACCCTCCTACGAGCAGTACTTC. Its protein product is CASSILRAEPSYEQYF. V usage is TRBV19 and J usage is TRBJ2-7; perhaps TRBD2 as D (5 bases). V was trimmed by 3 bases and J by 0 bases, leaving 15 bases between them. The CDR3 covers 16 residues. Germline V CDR1 and CDR2: LNHDA, SQIVND (reference sequence). The whole variable domain, remainder taken from reference TRBV19 and TRBJ2-7, is DGGITQSPKYLFRKEGQNVTLSCEQNLNHDAMYWYRQDPGQGLRLIYYSQIVNDFQKGDIAEGYSVSREKKESFPLTVTSAQKNPTAFYLCASSILRAEPSYEQYFGPGTRLTVT.

The chain carries TRBV27 and TRBJ1-6; D gene unclear. CDR3 length equals 15 residues. The germline gives CDR1 MNHEY, CDR2 SMNVEV (reference sequence). With 6 bases removed from V and 3 bases from J, the gap between germline ends came to 12 bases. CDR3 loop: CASRMQPNYNSPLHF. CDR3 coding DNA: TGTGCCAGCAGAATGCAGCCGAACTATAATTCACCCCTCCACTTT.

Only one count was recorded for this clone. Written as DNA, the CDR3 is TGCGCCAGCAGCCAGGGACTAGCGGGGGGCAACTCTGGGGCCAACGTCCTGACTTTC. Amino acids: CASSQGLAGGNSGANVLTF. The rearrangement joins TRBV5-1 to TRBJ2-6; 15 bases are shared with TRBD2. V shed 4 bases, J shed 0 bases, and the junction held 5 bases outside the gene matches. The CDR3 runs 19 residues. The germline V gene has CDR1 SGHRS and CDR2 YFSETQ.

This chain joins TRBV5-1 and TRBJ2-3, with TRBD2 matching over 8 bases. CDR1 and CDR2 from the germline V gene are SGHRS and YFSETQ. Germline trimming cut 1 base from V and 6 bases from J; bases unmatched to any gene: 4. This CDR3 comprises 14 residues. For the CDR3, the DNA is TGCGCCAGCAGCTTGATGACTAGCGACGATACGCAGTATTTT. It encodes CASSLMTSDDTQYF.

The rearrangement links TRBV11-3 to TRBJ2-1; possibly TRBD2 for D (6 bases). The CDR3 consists of 13 residues. Per germline, CDR1 SGHNT and CDR2 YENEEA. Trimming took 2 bases from V and 9 from J, leaving 11 bases between them. The CDR3 sequence: CASSLLQEGEQFF. The DNA of the CDR3 is TGTGCCAGCAGCTTACTACAGGAGGGTGAGCAGTTCTTC. Together with reference TRBV11-3 and TRBJ2-1, the CDR3 gives the full variable domain: EAGVVQSPRYKIIEKKQPVAFWCNPISGHNTLYWYLQNLGQGPELLIRYENEEAVDDSQLPKDRFSAERLKGVDSTLKIQPAELGDSAVYLCASSLLQEGEQFFGPGTRLTVL.

CDR3 bases: TGTGCCAGTAGTATAAGGGCCTCATTGTTCTTC. Translating gives CASSIRASLFF. V and J are TRBV19 and TRBJ2-1; D is ambiguous. The germline CDR1 and CDR2 sequences are LNHDA and SQIVND (reference sequence). The V end was cut by 2 bases, the J end by 15 bases, with 11 bases between. CDR3 length: 11 amino acids.

The chain employs TRBV5-1 and TRBJ2-7; TRBD2 matches at 7 bases. Trimming removed 4 bases from V and 7 bases from J; junction bases left unmatched: 17. Germline V gene data show CDR1 as SGHRS and CDR2 as YFSETQ. The CDR3 loop spans 16 amino acids. CDR3 loop: CASSLSTSQSVKEQYF. CDR3 nucleotides: TGCGCCAGCAGCCTCTCGACTAGCCAGTCTGTCAAAGAGCAGTACTTC. Together with reference TRBV5-1 and TRBJ2-7, the CDR3 gives the full variable domain: KAGVTQTPRYLIKTRGQQVTLSCSPISGHRSVSWYQQTPGQGLQFLFEYFSETQRNKGNFPGRFSGRQFSNSRSEMNVSTLELGDSALYLCASSLSTSQSVKEQYFGPGTRLTVT.

The chain has TRBV19 and TRBJ1-2; a weak D match, TRBD1 (6 bases). V was clipped by 4 bases and J by 8 bases, with 14 bases between them. CDR1 LNHDA and CDR2 SQIVND come from the germline V gene (reference sequence). The CDR3 is 13 residues long. CDR3 DNA sequence: TGTGCCAGTAGTAGGGCAGGGGAGGAGGGCTACACCTTC. It specifies CASSRAGEEGYTF. Complete variable domain (other parts from reference TRBV19 and TRBJ1-2): DGGITQSPKYLFRKEGQNVTLSCEQNLNHDAMYWYRQDPGQGLRLIYYSQIVNDFQKGDIAEGYSVSREKKESFPLTVTSAQKNPTAFYLCASSRAGEEGYTFGSGTRLTVV.

V usage is TRBV2 and J usage is TRBJ1-3, with 10 bases matching TRBD1. The CDR3 spans 16 residues. V was clipped by 7 bases and J by 2 bases; unmatched bases: 8. Germline V gene data show CDR1 as SNHLY and CDR2 as FYNNEI. DNA of the CDR3: TGTGCCAGCAACACGCCGACAGGGGGCACTGGAAACACCATATATTTT. As protein: CASNTPTGGTGNTIYF.